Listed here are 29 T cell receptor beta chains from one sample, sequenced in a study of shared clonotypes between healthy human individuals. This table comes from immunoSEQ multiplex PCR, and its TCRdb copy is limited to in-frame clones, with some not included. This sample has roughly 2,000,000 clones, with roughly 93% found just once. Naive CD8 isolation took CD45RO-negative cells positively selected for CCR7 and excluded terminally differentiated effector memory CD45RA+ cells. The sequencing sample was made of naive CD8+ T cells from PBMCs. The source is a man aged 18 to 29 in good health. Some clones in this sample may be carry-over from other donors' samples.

The CDR3 protein is CASSKTPAGGPINEQFF. Written as DNA, the CDR3 is TGTGCCAGCAGCAAAACCCCAGCGGGAGGGCCGATTAATGAGCAGTTCTTC. The rearrangement uses TRBV21-1 and TRBJ2-1; the table's D call of TRBD2 was not tested on the DNA. TRBV21-1 is a pseudogene segment. This CDR3 is 17 amino acids long.

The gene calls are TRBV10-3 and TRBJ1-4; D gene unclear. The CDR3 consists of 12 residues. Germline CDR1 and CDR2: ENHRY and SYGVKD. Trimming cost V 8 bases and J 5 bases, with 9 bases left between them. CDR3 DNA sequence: TGTGCCATCGGTCTGGGGAATGAAAAACTGTTTTTT. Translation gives CAIGLGNEKLFF.

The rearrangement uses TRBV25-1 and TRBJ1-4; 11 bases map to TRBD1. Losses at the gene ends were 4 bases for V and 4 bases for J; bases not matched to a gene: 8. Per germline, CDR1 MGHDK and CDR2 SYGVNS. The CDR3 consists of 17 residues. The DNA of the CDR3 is TGTGCCAGCAGTGTCTCGGGACAGGGGGTGAATAATGAAAAACTGTTTTTT. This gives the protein CASSVSGQGVNNEKLFF. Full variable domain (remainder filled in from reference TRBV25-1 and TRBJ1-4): EADIYQTPRYLVIGTGKKITLECSQTMGHDKMYWYQQDPGMELHLIHYSYGVNSTEKGDLSSESTVSRIRTEHFPLTLESARPSHTSQYLCASSVSGQGVNNEKLFFGSGTQLSVL.

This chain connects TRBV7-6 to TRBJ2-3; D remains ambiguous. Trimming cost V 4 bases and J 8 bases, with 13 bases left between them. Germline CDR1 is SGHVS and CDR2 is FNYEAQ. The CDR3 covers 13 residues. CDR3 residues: CASSSDNLGTQYF. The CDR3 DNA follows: TGTGCCAGCAGCTCAGATAATTTAGGTACGCAGTATTTT.

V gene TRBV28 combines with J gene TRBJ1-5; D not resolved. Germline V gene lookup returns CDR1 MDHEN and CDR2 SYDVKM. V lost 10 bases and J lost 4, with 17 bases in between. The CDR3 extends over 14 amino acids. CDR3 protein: CATLFRGWNQPQHF. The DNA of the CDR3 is TGTGCCACCCTATTTCGCGGCTGGAATCAGCCCCAGCATTTT.

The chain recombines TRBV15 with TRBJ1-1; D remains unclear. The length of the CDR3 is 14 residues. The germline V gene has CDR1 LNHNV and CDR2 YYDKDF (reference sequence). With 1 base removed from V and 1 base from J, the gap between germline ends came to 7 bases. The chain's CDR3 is CATSRGTRNTEAFF. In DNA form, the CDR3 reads TGTGCCACCAGCAGAGGGACCAGGAACACTGAAGCTTTCTTT.

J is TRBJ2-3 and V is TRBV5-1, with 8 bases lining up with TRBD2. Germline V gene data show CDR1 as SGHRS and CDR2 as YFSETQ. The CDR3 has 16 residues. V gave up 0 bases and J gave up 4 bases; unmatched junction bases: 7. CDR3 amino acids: CASSLVQRESADTQYF. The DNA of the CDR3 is TGCGCCAGCAGCTTGGTTCAGCGGGAGAGCGCAGATACGCAGTATTTT. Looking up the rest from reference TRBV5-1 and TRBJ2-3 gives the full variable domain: KAGVTQTPRYLIKTRGQQVTLSCSPISGHRSVSWYQQTPGQGLQFLFEYFSETQRNKGNFPGRFSGRQFSNSRSEMNVSTLELGDSALYLCASSLVQRESADTQYFGPGTRLTVL.

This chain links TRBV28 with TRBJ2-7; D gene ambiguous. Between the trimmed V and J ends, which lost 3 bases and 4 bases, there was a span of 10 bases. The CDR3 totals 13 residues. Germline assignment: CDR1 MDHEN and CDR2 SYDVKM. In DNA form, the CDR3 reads TGTGCCAGCAGTTTTGGCCCAGCTTACGAGCAGTACTTC. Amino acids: CASSFGPAYEQYF. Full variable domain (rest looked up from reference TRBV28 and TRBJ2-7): DVKVTQSSRYLVKRTGEKVFLECVQDMDHENMFWYRQDPGLGLRLIYFSYDVKMKEKGDIPEGYSVSREKKERFSLILESASTNQTSMYLCASSFGPAYEQYFGPGTRLTVT.

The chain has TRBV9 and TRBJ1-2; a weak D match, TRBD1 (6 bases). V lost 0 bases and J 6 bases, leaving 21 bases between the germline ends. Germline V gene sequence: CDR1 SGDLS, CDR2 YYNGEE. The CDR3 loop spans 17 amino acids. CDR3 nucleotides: TGTGCCAGCAGCGTAGATGGTCTTCACAGGGCGGAGGATGGCTACACCTTC. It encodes CASSVDGLHRAEDGYTF.

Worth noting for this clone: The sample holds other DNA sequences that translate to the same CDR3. CDR3 bases: TGTGCCAGCAGTTTCAGTTCGAACACCGGGGAGCTGTTTTTT. Translating it yields CASSFSSNTGELFF. The chain recombines TRBV27 with TRBJ2-2, with no clear D. The V and J ends lost 3 bases and 0 bases respectively, with 5 bases between them. The CDR3 has 14 residues. Germline V lookup: CDR1 MNHEY, CDR2 SMNVEV (reference sequence).

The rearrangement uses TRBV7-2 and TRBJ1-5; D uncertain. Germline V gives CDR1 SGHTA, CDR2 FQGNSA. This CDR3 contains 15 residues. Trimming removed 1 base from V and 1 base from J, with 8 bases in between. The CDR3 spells CASSLGVASNQPQHF. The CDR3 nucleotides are TGTGCCAGCAGCTTAGGCGTGGCAAGCAATCAGCCCCAGCATTTT. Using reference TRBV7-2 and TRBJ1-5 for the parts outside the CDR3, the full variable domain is GAGVSQSPSNKVTEKGKDVELRCDPISGHTALYWYRQSLGQGLEFLIYFQGNSAPDKSGLPSDRFSAERTGGSVSTLTIQRTQQEDSAVYLCASSLGVASNQPQHFGDGTRLSIL.

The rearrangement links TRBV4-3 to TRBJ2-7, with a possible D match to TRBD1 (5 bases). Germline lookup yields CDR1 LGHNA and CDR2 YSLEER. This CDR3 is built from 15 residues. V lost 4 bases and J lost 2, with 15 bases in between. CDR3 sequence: CASSPDRISPYEQYF. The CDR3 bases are TGCGCCAGCAGCCCAGACAGAATCAGTCCCTACGAGCAGTACTTC.

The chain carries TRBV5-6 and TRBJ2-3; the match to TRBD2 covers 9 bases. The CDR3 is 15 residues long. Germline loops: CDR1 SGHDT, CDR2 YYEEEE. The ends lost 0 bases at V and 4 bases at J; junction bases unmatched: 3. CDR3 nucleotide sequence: TGTGCCAGCAGCTTGGGGACTAGCGTCGCAGATACGCAGTATTTT. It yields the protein CASSLGTSVADTQYF.

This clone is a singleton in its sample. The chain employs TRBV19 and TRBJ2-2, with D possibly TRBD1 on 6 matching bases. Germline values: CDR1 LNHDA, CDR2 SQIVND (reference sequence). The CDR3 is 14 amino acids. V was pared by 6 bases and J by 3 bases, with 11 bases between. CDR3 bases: TGTGCCAGTAGATGGGCAGGGGACACCGGGGAGCTGTTTTTT. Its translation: CASRWAGDTGELFF.

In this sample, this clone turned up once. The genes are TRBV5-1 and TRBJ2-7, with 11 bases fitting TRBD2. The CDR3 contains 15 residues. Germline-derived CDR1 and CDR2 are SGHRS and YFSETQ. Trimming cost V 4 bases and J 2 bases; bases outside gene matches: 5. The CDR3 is CASSAPGLAAYEQYF. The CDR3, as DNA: TGCGCCAGCAGCGCCCCGGGACTAGCGGCCTACGAGCAGTACTTC.

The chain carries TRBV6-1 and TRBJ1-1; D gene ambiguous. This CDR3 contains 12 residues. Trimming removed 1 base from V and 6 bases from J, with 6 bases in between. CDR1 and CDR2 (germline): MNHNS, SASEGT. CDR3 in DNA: TGTGCCAGCAGTGAAGGAGTCCCTGAAGCTTTCTTT. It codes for CASSEGVPEAFF.

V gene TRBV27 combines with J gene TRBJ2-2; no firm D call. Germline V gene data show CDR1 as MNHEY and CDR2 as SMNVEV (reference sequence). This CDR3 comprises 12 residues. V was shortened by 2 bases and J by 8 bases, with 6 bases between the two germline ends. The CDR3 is CASSLIVGELFF. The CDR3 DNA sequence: TGTGCCAGCAGTTTAATTGTAGGGGAGCTGTTTTTT.

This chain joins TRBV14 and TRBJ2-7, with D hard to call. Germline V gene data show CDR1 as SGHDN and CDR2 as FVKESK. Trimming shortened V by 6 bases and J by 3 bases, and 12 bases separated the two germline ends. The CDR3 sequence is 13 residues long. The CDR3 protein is CASRDDGYYEQYF. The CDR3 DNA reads TGTGCCAGCAGGGACGACGGCTACTACGAGCAGTACTTC.

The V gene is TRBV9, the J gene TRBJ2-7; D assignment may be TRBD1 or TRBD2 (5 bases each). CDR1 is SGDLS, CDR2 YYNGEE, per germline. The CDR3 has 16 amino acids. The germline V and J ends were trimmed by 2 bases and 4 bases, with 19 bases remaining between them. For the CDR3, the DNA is TGTGCCAGCAGCGTGGGGGTGGGAGTTTTTGGTTACGAGCAGTACTTC. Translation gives CASSVGVGVFGYEQYF.

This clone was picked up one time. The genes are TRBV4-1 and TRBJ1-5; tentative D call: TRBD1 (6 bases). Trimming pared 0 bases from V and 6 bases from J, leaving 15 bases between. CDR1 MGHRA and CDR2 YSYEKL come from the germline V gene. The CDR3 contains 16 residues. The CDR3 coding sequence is TGCGCCAGCAGCCAAGAGTGGGGGCGCAAAGGTCAGCCCCAGCATTTT. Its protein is CASSQEWGRKGQPQHF.

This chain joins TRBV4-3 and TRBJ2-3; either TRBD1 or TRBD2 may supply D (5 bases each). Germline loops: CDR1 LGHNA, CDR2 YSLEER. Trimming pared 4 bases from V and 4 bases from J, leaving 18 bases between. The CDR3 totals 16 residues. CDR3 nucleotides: TGCGCCAGCAGCCGAACCCGCCAAGGGACCCCAGATACGCAGTATTTT. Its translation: CASSRTRQGTPDTQYF.

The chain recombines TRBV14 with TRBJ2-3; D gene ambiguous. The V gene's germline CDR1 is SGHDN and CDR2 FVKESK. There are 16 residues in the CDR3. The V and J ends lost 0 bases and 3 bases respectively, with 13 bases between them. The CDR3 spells CASSQEPGGWTDTQYF. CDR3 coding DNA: TGTGCCAGCAGCCAAGAACCGGGTGGGTGGACAGATACGCAGTATTTT.

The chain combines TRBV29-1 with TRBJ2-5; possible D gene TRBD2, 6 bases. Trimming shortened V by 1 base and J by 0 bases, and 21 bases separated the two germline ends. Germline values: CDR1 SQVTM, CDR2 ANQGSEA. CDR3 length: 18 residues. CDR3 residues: CSVEGEGWSSGYQETQYF. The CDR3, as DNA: TGCAGCGTTGAAGGTGAAGGGTGGTCCAGCGGGTACCAAGAGACCCAGTACTTC.

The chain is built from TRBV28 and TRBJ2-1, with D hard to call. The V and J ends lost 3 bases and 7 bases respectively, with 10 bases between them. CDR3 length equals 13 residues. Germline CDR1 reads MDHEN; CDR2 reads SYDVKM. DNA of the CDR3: TGTGCCAGCAGTTTCCCATCGTGGAATGAGCAGTTCTTC. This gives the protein CASSFPSWNEQFF.

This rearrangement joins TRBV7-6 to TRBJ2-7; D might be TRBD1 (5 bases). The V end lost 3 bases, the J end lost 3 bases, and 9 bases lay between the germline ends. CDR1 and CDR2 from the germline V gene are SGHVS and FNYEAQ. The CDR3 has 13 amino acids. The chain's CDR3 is CASSFLDSYEQYF. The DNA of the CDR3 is TGTGCCAGCAGCTTCTTAGACAGCTACGAGCAGTACTTC.

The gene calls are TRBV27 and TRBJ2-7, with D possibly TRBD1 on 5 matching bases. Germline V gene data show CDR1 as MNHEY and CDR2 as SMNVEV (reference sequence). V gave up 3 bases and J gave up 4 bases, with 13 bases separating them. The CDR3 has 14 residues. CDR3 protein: CASSFGRVRYEQYF. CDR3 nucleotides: TGTGCCAGCAGTTTCGGCAGGGTGAGGTACGAGCAGTACTTC.

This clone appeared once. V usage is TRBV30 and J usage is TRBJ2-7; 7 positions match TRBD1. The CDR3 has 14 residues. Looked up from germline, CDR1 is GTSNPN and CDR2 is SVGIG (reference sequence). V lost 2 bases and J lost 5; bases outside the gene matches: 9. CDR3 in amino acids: CAWSPQGIGDEQYF. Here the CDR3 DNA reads TGTGCCTGGAGTCCACAGGGGATTGGAGACGAGCAGTACTTC. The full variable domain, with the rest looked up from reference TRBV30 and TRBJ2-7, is SQTIHQWPATLVQPVGSPLSLECTVEGTSNPNLYWYRQAAGRGLQLLFYSVGIGQISSEVPQNLSASRPQDRQFILSSKKLLLSDSGFYLCAWSPQGIGDEQYFGPGTRLTVT.

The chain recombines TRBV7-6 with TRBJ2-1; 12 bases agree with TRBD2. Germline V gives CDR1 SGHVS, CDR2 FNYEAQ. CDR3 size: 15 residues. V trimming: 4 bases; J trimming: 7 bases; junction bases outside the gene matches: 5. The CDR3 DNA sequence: TGTGCCAGCAGCTATGGGACTAGCGGGTGGAATGAGCAGTTCTTC. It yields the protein CASSYGTSGWNEQFF.

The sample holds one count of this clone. The CDR3 loop is CASSPRLAGDYNEQFF. CDR3 in DNA: TGCGCCAGCAGCCCGAGACTAGCGGGAGATTACAATGAGCAGTTCTTC. The chain joins TRBV4-1 to TRBJ2-1; 12 nucleotides agree with TRBD2. The V gene's germline CDR1 is MGHRA and CDR2 YSYEKL. Germline trimming cut 4 bases from V and 4 bases from J; bases unmatched to any gene: 5. This CDR3 spans 16 amino acids.